These 22 T cell receptor beta chains originate from one sample sequenced in a study of blood T cells in healthy people across ages. For the second PCR, which ran for about 7 to 12 cycles, a sample-barcoded 5' primer and a J-beta primer mix were used. TCRdb processed the 5' RACE reads anew with MiXCR; each CDR3 protein has one entry. Of about 720,000 distinct CDR3 sequences in the sample, 25% were seen once. The sample also formed part of further work on T cells of mothers and their children.

Sequenced material: blood. The source of these receptors is a boy between 10 and 17 years old in good health.

Ten or more counts support this clonotype. The chain couples TRBV20-1 to TRBJ1-1, with D perhaps TRBD1 (5 bases). The germline CDR1 and CDR2 sequences are DFQATT and SNEGSKA (reference sequence). Between the trimmed V and J ends, which lost 5 bases and 3 bases, there was a span of 10 bases. CDR3 size: 12 residues. The CDR3 loop reads CSAWSRDTEAFF. DNA for the CDR3: TGCAGTGCTTGGTCCAGGGACACTGAAGCTTTCTTT.

The sample holds a few counts of this clonotype. This sequence joins TRBV6-6 and TRBJ1-3, with 8 bases fitting TRBD1. The CDR3 is 15 amino acids. The V gene's germline CDR1 is MNHNY and CDR2 SVGAGI (reference sequence). V shed 7 bases and J 4 bases; nucleotides not matched to a gene: 9. In DNA form, the CDR3 reads TGTGCCAGCACGGTAACACAGGGGGACGGAAACACCATATATTTT. Translating gives CASTVTQGDGNTIYF.

This sequence joins TRBV29-1 and TRBJ2-3; 9 bases align to TRBD2. V lost 6 bases, J lost 2 bases, and 6 bases stayed unmatched. The germline CDR1 and CDR2 sequences are SQVTM and ANQGSEA. This CDR3 contains 14 residues. CDR3 sequence (DNA): TGCAGCGTACCTTCTAGCGGGAACACAGATACGCAGTATTTT. As protein: CSVPSSGNTDTQYF.

This clonotype was seen only a few times. CDR3 DNA: TGTGCCAGCAGTTGGGACGGATTCACCGGGGAGCTGTTTTTT. It codes for CASSWDGFTGELFF. The V gene is TRBV11-2, the J gene TRBJ2-2, with D perhaps being TRBD1 or TRBD2 (5 bases each). Trimming removed 6 bases at V and 4 bases at J, with 12 bases between. This CDR3 is built from 14 residues. From germline, CDR1 is SGHAT and CDR2 FQNNGV.

This chain links TRBV5-1 with TRBJ2-7; D perhaps matches TRBD2 (7 bases). The end of the DNA aligns better with TRBJ2-1, so the J call may be wrong. Germline lookup yields CDR1 SGHRS and CDR2 YFSETQ. The CDR3 is 16 amino acids. The CDR3 loop is CASSLAGGAGGGEQFF. In nucleotides, the CDR3 is TGCGCCAGCAGCTTGGCTGGGGGGGCCGGGGGAGGTGAGCAGTTCTTC.

V is TRBV7-9 and J is TRBJ1-2, with 7 nucleotides matching TRBD1. With 5 bases clipped from V and 9 bases from J, the junction kept 9 bases outside the gene matches. This CDR3 is built from 13 residues. The germline CDR1 and CDR2 sequences are SEHNR and FQNEAQ (reference sequence). CDR3 nucleotides: TGTGCCAGCAGCCTAGACAGGGAAGTTAGCTACACCTTC. It encodes CASSLDREVSYTF.

This clonotype occurred a few times. The chain joins TRBV29-1 to TRBJ2-7; 7 positions agree with TRBD2. J gave up 2 bases and V 5 bases, and 12 bases lay outside the gene matches. Per the germline V gene, CDR1 is SQVTM and CDR2 is ANQGSEA. The CDR3 totals 15 residues. CDR3 DNA: TGCAGCGTTTCAAATGGACTAGAGTTTGCCTACGAGCAGTACTTC. Protein sequence: CSVSNGLEFAYEQYF.

This chain joins TRBV5-5 and TRBJ1-6; maybe TRBD1 (5 bases). V lost 4 bases to trimming and J lost 0 bases, with 14 bases between them. Germline assignment: CDR1 SGHKS and CDR2 YYEKEE (reference sequence). There are 17 residues in the CDR3. The CDR3 spells CASSPGTKSSYNSPLHF. Here the CDR3 DNA reads TGTGCCAGCAGCCCAGGGACGAAAAGCTCCTATAATTCACCCCTCCACTTT.

This clonotype was counted a few times. The rearrangement uses TRBV15 and TRBJ2-4; D is ambiguous. Germline-derived CDR1 and CDR2 are LNHNV and YYDKDF (reference sequence). This CDR3 has 16 residues. V was trimmed by 0 bases and J by 0 bases, leaving 9 bases between them. CDR3 protein: CATSRDPRVAKNIQYF. The CDR3 DNA reads as TGTGCCACCAGCAGAGATCCCCGGGTAGCCAAAAACATTCAGTACTTC.

The genes are TRBV12-3 or TRBV12-4 and TRBJ1-2, with 7 bases lining up with TRBD1. The CDR3 covers 15 residues. V lost 5 bases and J lost 4; bases outside the gene matches: 10. The CDR3 nucleotides are TGTGCCAGCAGTGAAGTCCGGGACAGCAGCTATGGCTACACCTTC. Amino acids: CASSEVRDSSYGYTF.

This clonotype appeared many times. The gene calls are TRBV9 and TRBJ2-6; D is possibly TRBD1 (5 bases). Germline V CDR1 and CDR2: SGDLS, YYNGEE. The CDR3 contains 20 residues. With 0 bases removed from V and 2 bases from J, the gap between germline ends came to 21 bases. The CDR3 reads CASSVVVPSRADPGANVLTF. The CDR3 coding sequence is TGTGCCAGCAGCGTAGTAGTCCCGTCCAGGGCAGACCCTGGGGCCAACGTCCTGACTTTC.

The genes are TRBV29-1 and TRBJ2-5; 10 bases align to TRBD1. The DNA end is more similar to TRBJ2-7, so the J call may be wrong. The CDR3 totals 13 residues. CDR1 SQVTM and CDR2 ANQGSEA come from the germline V gene. The CDR3 region is CSVSGTGAYEQYF. CDR3 nucleotides: TGCAGCGTTTCCGGGACAGGGGCCTACGAGCAGTACTTC.

This clonotype has more than one count but fewer than ten. CDR3 DNA sequence: TGTGCCAGCAGCTTCCGCGGACAGGGCGACGAGCAGTACTTC. Translation: CASSFRGQGDEQYF. The chain has TRBV7-2 and TRBJ2-5; TRBD1 matches 8 bases. The DNA end lines up better with TRBJ2-7; the J call may be wrong. CDR3 length equals 14 residues. Germline CDR1 and CDR2: SGHTA and FQGNSA.

This clonotype turned up a few times. CDR3 bases: TGTGCCAGCAGCGCTATAGCGGGAGGTACCAATGAGCAGTTCTTC. Protein sequence: CASSAIAGGTNEQFF. The chain combines TRBV9 with TRBJ2-1; 10 nucleotides match TRBD2. The CDR3 consists of 15 residues. With V trimmed by 3 bases and J by 6 bases, 6 bases remained unmatched. Looked up from germline, CDR1 is SGDLS and CDR2 is YYNGEE.

This clonotype has only a few counts. The genes are TRBV6-2 or TRBV6-3 and TRBJ1-2; D is uncertain. CDR1 is MNHEY and CDR2 is SVGEGT in the germline V gene. V shed 2 bases and J shed 8 bases, with 18 bases lying between them. The CDR3 loop spans 15 amino acids. The CDR3 region has the DNA TGTGCCAGCAGTTACCCACCGGGCCCCTTAAGGGGCTACACCTTC. It yields the protein CASSYPPGPLRGYTF.

This chain links TRBV3-1 with TRBJ2-5; TRBD1 agrees at 9 bases. The CDR3 consists of 14 residues. The V and J ends lost 3 bases and 3 bases, in that order; junction bases with no gene match: 2. CDR1 LGHDT and CDR2 YNNKEL come from the germline V gene (reference sequence). As DNA, the CDR3 is TGTGCCAGCAGCCATTGGACAGGGGAAGAGACCCAGTACTTC. Protein product: CASSHWTGEETQYF.

Only a few counts were recorded for this clonotype. This chain joins TRBV6-2 or TRBV6-3 and TRBJ1-1; 9 nucleotides align to TRBD1. The ends lost 6 bases at V and 1 base at J; junction bases unmatched: 6. CDR1 and CDR2 from the germline V gene are MNHEY and SVGEGT. The CDR3 loop spans 15 amino acids. The CDR3 loop is CASSNTQGANTEAFF. The CDR3 DNA is TGTGCCAGCAGCAACACACAGGGGGCGAACACTGAAGCTTTCTTT.

DNA for the CDR3: TGTGCCAGCAGCCACGGGGGGCCCACTGAAGCTTTCTTT. This codes for CASSHGGPTEAFF. V is TRBV14 and J is TRBJ1-1; TRBD1 might be the D (6 bases). With 3 bases removed from V and 4 bases from J, the gap between germline ends came to 9 bases. Germline loops: CDR1 SGHDN, CDR2 FVKESK. The CDR3 loop spans 13 amino acids.

V and J are TRBV15 and TRBJ2-5, with unresolved D. The CDR3 loop spans 15 amino acids. V was shortened by 0 bases and J by 4 bases, with 12 bases between the two germline ends. From germline, CDR1 is LNHNV and CDR2 YYDKDF (reference sequence). This CDR3 is CATSREGPGRETQYF. The CDR3 DNA is TGTGCCACCAGCAGAGAAGGACCCGGGCGAGAGACCCAGTACTTC.

This sequence joins TRBV9 and TRBJ1-5; D call uncertain. This CDR3 has 14 residues. V was cut by 3 bases and J by 0 bases, with 7 bases left in between. Per the germline V gene, CDR1 is SGDLS and CDR2 is YYNGEE. The CDR3 is CASSGRHSNQPQHF. CDR3 coding DNA: TGTGCCAGCAGCGGTCGCCATAGCAATCAGCCCCAGCATTTT.

This clonotype was found a few times. The chain employs TRBV6-1 and TRBJ2-7; TRBD2 aligns across 8 bases. The CDR3 spans 16 residues. The ends lost 1 base at V and 3 bases at J; junction bases unmatched: 8. Germline assignment: CDR1 MNHNS and CDR2 SASEGT. Here the CDR3 reads CASSEVSSGSFYEQYF. The CDR3 DNA reads as TGTGCCAGCAGTGAAGTGTCCAGCGGGAGTTTCTACGAGCAGTACTTC.

V usage is TRBV12-3 or TRBV12-4 and J usage is TRBJ2-5; 10 nucleotides line up with TRBD2. The J call may be mistaken, given a closer DNA end match to TRBJ2-1. The CDR3 extends over 15 amino acids. The CDR3 protein is CASSLPSGRSNEQFF. CDR3 DNA: TGTGCCAGCAGTTTACCTAGCGGGAGAAGCAATGAGCAGTTCTTC.